The text below deals with one T cell receptor (beta chain). Its antigen remains undetermined. Base qualities are not provided; no much larger clone lies one nucleotide away. The germline V and J ends show losses of 3 bases and 5 bases respectively, and no gene match explains 2 bases of the junction. Reading the germline V gene gives CDR1 SGHNT and CDR2 YENEEA. The CDR3 runs 15 residues from the cysteine to the phenylalanine. CDR3 DNA is the only sequence kept; it has 45 bases, read in frame from the first base. These data are taken from a study of Tregs in tolerant kidney transplant recipients (dated by TCRdb to the late 2010s). General notes on the study: TCRbeta sequencing was used in the study to identify donor-specific regulatory T cells before combined kidney and bone marrow transplantation, and the identified cells were then tracked after transplant. Broader findings and caveats from the paper: Because only a small number of patients were included, the study had limitations, and the results will need to be validated in larger populations as well as under other immunosuppression protocols. Biological reproducibility was not directly assessed, although technical replication error appeared to be minimal. The most biologically relevant and donor-specific TCRbeta repertoire appeared to be identified by expanding Tregs with activated donor B cells. Donor-specific Treg expansion exceeded global Treg expansion in tolerant patients, suggesting antigen-driven rather than nonspecific expansion. For some patients the PCR primers changed over time, which made it impossible to compare the samples from those patients at the nucleotide level.

The transplants used related donors with nonmyeloablative bone marrow transplantation, and mixed chimerism in the human trials was transient. Thawed PBMCs were FACS-sorted into unstimulated Tregs (CD4+CD25+CD127-), CD4+ non-Tregs (CD4+CD25-), CD4 cells and CD8 cells. Patients were 4 combined kidney and bone marrow transplant recipients from the ITN036ST trial, and only these trial subjects had samples available. Healthy control blood was processed to PBMCs with a Ficoll density gradient and then cryopreserved, whereas patient PBMCs were collected both before and after transplant. For TCRbeta CDR3 sequencing, genomic DNA was extracted from sorted cells using the QIAGEN DNeasy Blood and Tissue Kit. High-throughput TCRbeta CDR3 sequencing was carried out commercially through immunoSEQ, with PCR amplification with bias correction and internal controls included. The published analysis was carried out like this. Unique productive TCRbeta sequences were defined by CDR3 nucleotide sequence where primers matched, otherwise by CDR3 amino acid sequence with Vbeta and Jbeta genes. To correct for sorting error, sequences found in more than one sorted population at a frequency ratio of 2:1 or less were discarded, and the remaining shared sequences were assigned to the population with the higher frequency. A sequence was defined as donor-reactive if the sequence was expanded at least 5-fold in CFSE-low cells compared with unstimulated cells and had a frequency of at least 0.01% in CFSE-low cells. Jensen-Shannon divergence, calculated on the top 100 TCRbeta sequences ranked by frequency, was used to quantify repertoire divergence. When a sample had multiple sequencing runs, each run was corrected for sorting error separately and the runs were then pooled. The immuneACCESS repertoire file appears here via TCRdb, limited to in-frame rearrangements. These files lack a portion of the clones; in checked studies, under half of the deficit traces to unresolved V genes, and the cause of the others is not known. D and trimming were read from the DNA, whereas the V and J calls and clone size are those reported in that table. This sample is represented by tens of thousands of clones; more than 85% of them were singletons. The ten largest clones add up to 1.6% of the sample.

The sequence was collected from a human patient who received a combined kidney and bone marrow transplant. Some T cells present after a transplant may be cells of the graft donor. The sequencing used CD4+ T cells from blood (PBMCs), collected 12 months after the transplant. The rearrangement joined TRBV11-3 to TRBJ2-1; TRBD2 fits 12 bases in the junction. The CDR3 region reads CASSLRLAGDNEQFF. The nucleotides are TGTGCCAGCAGCTTGAGACTAGCGGGAGACAATGAGCAGTTCTTC.